This T cell receptor beta chain was documented in a study of T cell clonality in common variable immunodeficiency. Findings and limits, study-wide: TCRbeta clonality was increased in CVID versus healthy controls. T cell subpopulation sequencing would be needed to explain CVID clonality. Links between repertoire features and CVID complications were heterogeneity-limited.

Germline CDR1 SQVTM, CDR2 ANQGSEA. The CDR3 consists of 11 residues. The V end was cut by 6 bases, the J end by 6 bases, with 9 bases between. This clone is termed medium-sized. What it recognizes is unknown. The missing CDR3 end, 3 residues past where the read stops, is filled in from the germline J gene. Repertoires were generated with immunoSEQ multiplex PCR, while TCRdb's copy carries only in-frame clones and drops some. The sample has about 55,000 clones, none seen only once. This chain joins TRBV29-1 and TRBJ2-1; possible D gene TRBD1, 5 bases. This sequence was found in a person between 18 and 75 years old in good health. Sequencing was performed on peripheral blood mononuclear cells. The CDR3 protein is CSVQGGNEQFF. The DNA read from the CDR3 is TGCAGCGTCCAGGGTGGCAATGAG.